One TCR beta chain is described in this entry. This specimen belongs to a study of blood T cell repertoires in COVID-19. Whole-study context: The samples span acute and convalescent COVID-19 from the United States, Italy and Spain. PBMCs, B-cell-depleted T cells, or T cells provided the cDNA or gDNA that made up the material.

Germline-derived CDR1 and CDR2 are KGHDR and SFDVKD. CDR3 length: 15 residues. Losses at the gene ends were 3 bases for V and 3 bases for J; bases not matched to a gene: 4. TCRdb's copy holds only in-frame clones and misses some; the assay was immunoSEQ multiplex PCR. Of roughly 120,000 clones listed, approximately 85% were seen once; the top ten hold 5.5%. The sequenced sample consisted of peripheral blood. The receptor was isolated from a woman in her fifties or sixties with COVID-19, enrolled during active disease. This sequence joins TRBV24-1 and TRBJ2-5, with 9 bases matching TRBD2. CDR3 coding DNA: TGTGCCACCAGTGATCCGACTAGCGGTAAAGAGACCCAGTACTTC. The encoded protein is CATSDPTSGKETQYF.